These T cell receptor beta chains were read from a single sample in a study of T cells after yellow fever vaccination. TCRdb reprocessed the 5' RACE reads via MiXCR and lists one record per CDR3 protein. Of hundreds of thousands of distinct CDR3 sequences listed, approximately 4% were seen once; the top ten hold roughly 25%. Sequencing was performed on PBMCs, taken 5 days after the yellow fever booster vaccination. All receptors derive from a man between 18 and 35 years old who received the YFV17D yellow fever vaccine. Both conserved end residues are part of each CDR3. Fields, in order: V gene, CDR3 length, D gene, clone size, J gene, CDR3 protein, CDR3 DNA. D genes are given only for firm matches. Only some rows state a clone size, as once, few, many or a class for expanded clones.

V: TRBV7-3; length: 18; D: TRBD1; size: many; J: TRBJ1-2; CDR3: CASSFVPGQGKPNYGYTF; DNA: TGTGCCAGCAGCTTCGTCCCGGGACAGGGAAAACCTAACTATGGCTACACCTTC
V: TRBV7-9; length: 15; D: .; size: many; J: TRBJ2-2; CDR3: CASSLFDFSTGELFF; DNA: TGTGCCAGCAGCTTATTCGACTTTAGCACCGGGGAGCTGTTTTTT
V: TRBV4-3; length: 14; D: .; size: many; J: TRBJ1-2; CDR3: CASSQEWINYGYTF; DNA: TGCGCCAGCAGCCAAGAATGGATTAACTATGGCTACACCTTC
V: TRBV28; length: 15; D: TRBD2; size: .; J: TRBJ2-5; CDR3: CASSHPSGPRGTQYF; DNA: TGTGCCAGCAGCCATCCTAGCGGGCCTCGGGGGACCCAGTACTTC
V: TRBV2; length: 14; D: .; size: .; J: TRBJ2-4; CDR3: CASSKTGGGNIQYF; DNA: TGTGCCAGCAGTAAGACAGGAGGAGGAAACATTCAGTACTTC
V: TRBV29-1; length: 13; D: TRBD1; size: many; J: TRBJ2-4; CDR3: CSVDRQGENIQYF; DNA: TGCAGCGTTGATCGACAGGGAGAAAACATTCAGTACTTC
V: TRBV6-1; length: 14; D: .; size: few; J: TRBJ1-5; CDR3: CASSAPITGQPQHF; DNA: TGTGCCAGCAGTGCCCCCATAACCGGGCAGCCCCAGCATTTT
V: TRBV15; length: 14; D: .; size: many; J: TRBJ2-5; CDR3: CATSRVRDGETQYF; DNA: TGTGCCACCAGCAGAGTCAGGGATGGAGAGACCCAGTACTTC
V: TRBV5-1; length: 16; D: .; size: many; J: TRBJ2-3; CDR3: CASSLSAGSGTDTQYF; DNA: TGCGCCAGCAGCTTGAGTGCAGGGTCTGGCACAGATACGCAGTATTTT
V: TRBV20-1; length: 14; D: TRBD1; size: many; J: TRBJ2-3; CDR3: CSGDRDRGTDTQYF; DNA: TGCAGTGGGGACCGGGACAGGGGCACAGATACGCAGTATTTT
V: TRBV7-2; length: 13; D: .; size: .; J: TRBJ1-1; CDR3: CASSLVALTEAFF; DNA: TGTGCCAGCAGCTTAGTGGCGTTAACTGAAGCTTTCTTT